This record concerns one TCR beta chain sequence. No antigen is known for it. This sample is drawn from a study of Ad26.COV2.S vaccination and SARS-CoV-2 variants. The study, taken as a whole, reports: Relative to placebo recipients, vaccine recipients exhibited elevated spike-specific TCR breadth.

The repertoire was sequenced with immunoSEQ multiplex PCR; TCRdb's copy has only in-frame clones and lacks some. The data show 450,000 to 550,000 clones, about nine tenths seen once. Treatment indicated: about 20 received Ad26.COV2.S at low or high dose, single or two shots; a few received placebo; per-sample allocation not given. Specimens were obtained on day 63 following the first vaccine or placebo injection. Participants' vaccine, an Ad26 vector, delivered Wuhan-strain SARS-CoV-2 spike. The sample here was peripheral blood, taken in a trial of Ad26.COV2.S vaccine versus placebo. The clonotype was recovered from a person aged 18-60 years who received the Ad26.COV2.S COVID-19 vaccine or a placebo.

CDR3: CASSLGLSGNYNEQFF. The CDR3 DNA reads TGTGCCAGCAGCTTAGGACTTAGCGGGAACTACAATGAGCAGTTCTTC. This rearrangement joins TRBV7-9 to TRBJ2-1; 8 positions agree with TRBD2. V was pared by 1 base and J by 3 bases, with 5 bases of the junction left unmatched. The CDR3 is made up of 16 amino acids. Germline V gives CDR1 SEHNR, CDR2 FQNEAQ (reference sequence).